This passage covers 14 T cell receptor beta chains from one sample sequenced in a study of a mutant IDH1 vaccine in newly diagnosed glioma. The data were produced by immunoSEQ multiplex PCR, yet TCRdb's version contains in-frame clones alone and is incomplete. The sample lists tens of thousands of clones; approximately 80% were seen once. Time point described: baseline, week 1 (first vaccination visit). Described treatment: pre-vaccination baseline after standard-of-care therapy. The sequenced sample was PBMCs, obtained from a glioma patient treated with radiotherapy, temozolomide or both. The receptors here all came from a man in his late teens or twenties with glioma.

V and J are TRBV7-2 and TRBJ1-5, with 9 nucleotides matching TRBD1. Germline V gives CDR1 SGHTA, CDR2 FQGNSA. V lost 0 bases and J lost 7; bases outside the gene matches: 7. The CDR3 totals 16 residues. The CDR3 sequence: CASSLATTGGSQPQHF. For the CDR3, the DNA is TGTGCCAGCAGCTTAGCAACCACAGGGGGCAGCCAGCCCCAGCATTTT.

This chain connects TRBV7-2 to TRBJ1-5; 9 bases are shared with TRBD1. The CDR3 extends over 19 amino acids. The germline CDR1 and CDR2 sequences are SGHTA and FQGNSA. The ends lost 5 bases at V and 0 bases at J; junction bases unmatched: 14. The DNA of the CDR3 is TGTGCCAGCAGCCCCGCCGGGACAGGGAGAAAATATAGCAATCAGCCCCAGCATTTT. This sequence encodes CASSPAGTGRKYSNQPQHF. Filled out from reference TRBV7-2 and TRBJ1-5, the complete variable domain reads GAGVSQSPSNKVTEKGKDVELRCDPISGHTALYWYRQSLGQGLEFLIYFQGNSAPDKSGLPSDRFSAERTGGSVSTLTIQRTQQEDSAVYLCASSPAGTGRKYSNQPQHFGDGTRLSIL.

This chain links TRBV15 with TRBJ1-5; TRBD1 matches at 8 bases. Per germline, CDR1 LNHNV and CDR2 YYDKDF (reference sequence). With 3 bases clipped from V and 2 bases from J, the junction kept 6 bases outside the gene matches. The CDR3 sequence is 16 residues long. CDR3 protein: CATSSDRGLGNQPQHF. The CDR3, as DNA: TGTGCCACCAGCAGCGACAGGGGTCTAGGCAATCAGCCCCAGCATTTT.

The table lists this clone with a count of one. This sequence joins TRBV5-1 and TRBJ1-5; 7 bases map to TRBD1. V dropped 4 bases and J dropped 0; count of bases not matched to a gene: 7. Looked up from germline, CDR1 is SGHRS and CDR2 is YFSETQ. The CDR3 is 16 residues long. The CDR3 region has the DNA TGCGCCAGCAGCCCCGAGGGACAGCATAGCAATCAGCCCCAGCATTTT. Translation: CASSPEGQHSNQPQHF.

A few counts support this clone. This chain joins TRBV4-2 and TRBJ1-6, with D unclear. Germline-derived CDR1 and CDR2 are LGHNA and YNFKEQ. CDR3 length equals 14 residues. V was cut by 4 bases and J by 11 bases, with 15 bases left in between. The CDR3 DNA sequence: TGTGCCAGCAGCCCCGAGGTGAACGTTCCACCCCTCCACTTT. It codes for CASSPEVNVPPLHF.

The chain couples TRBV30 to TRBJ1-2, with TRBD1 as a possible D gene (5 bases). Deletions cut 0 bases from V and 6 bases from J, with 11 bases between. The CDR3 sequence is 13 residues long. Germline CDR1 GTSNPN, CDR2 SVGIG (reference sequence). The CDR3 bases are TGTGCCTGGAGTGTGGTTGGGGACGATGGCTACACCTTC. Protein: CAWSVVGDDGYTF.

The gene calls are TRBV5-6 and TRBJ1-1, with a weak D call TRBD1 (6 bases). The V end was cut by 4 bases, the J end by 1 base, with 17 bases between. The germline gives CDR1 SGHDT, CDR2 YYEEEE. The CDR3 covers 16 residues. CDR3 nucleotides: TGTGCCAGCAGCCGTAAAGCAACAGGGCCGAACACTGAAGCTTTCTTT. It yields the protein CASSRKATGPNTEAFF.

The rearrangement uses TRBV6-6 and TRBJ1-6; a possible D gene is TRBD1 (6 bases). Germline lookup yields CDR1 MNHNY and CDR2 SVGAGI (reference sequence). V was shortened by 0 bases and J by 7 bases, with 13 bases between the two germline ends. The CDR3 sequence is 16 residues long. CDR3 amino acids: CASSYSGGAGNSPLHF. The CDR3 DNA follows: TGTGCCAGCAGTTACTCGGGGGGGGCTGGCAATTCACCCCTCCACTTT.

The chain's CDR3 is CASSIGLRNYGYTF. The CDR3 DNA follows: TGTGCCAGCAGTATAGGACTTAGGAACTATGGCTACACCTTC. The chain has TRBV6-5 and TRBJ1-2; D ambiguous. The CDR3 consists of 14 residues. Between the trimmed V and J ends, which lost 5 bases and 2 bases, there was a span of 12 bases. Germline-derived CDR1 and CDR2 are MNHEY and SVGAGI.

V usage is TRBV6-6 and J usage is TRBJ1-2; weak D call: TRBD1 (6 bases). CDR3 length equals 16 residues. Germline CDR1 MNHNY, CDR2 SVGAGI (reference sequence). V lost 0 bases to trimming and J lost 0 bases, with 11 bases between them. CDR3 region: CASSYSRTETNYGYTF. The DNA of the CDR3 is TGTGCCAGCAGTTACTCTAGGACAGAAACTAACTATGGCTACACCTTC.

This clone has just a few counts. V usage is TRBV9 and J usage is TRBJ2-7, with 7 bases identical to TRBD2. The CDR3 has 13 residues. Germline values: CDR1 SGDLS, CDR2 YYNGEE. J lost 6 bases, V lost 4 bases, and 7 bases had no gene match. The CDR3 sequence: CASSLLTSSEQYF. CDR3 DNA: TGTGCCAGCAGCCTCCTGACTAGCTCCGAGCAGTACTTC.

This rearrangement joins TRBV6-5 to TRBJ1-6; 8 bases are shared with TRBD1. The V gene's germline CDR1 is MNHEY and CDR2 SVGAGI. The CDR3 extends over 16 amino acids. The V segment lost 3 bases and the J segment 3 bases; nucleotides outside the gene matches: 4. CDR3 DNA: TGTGCCAGCAGTTATGAAGGGACAGGCTATAATTCACCCCTCCACTTT. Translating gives CASSYEGTGYNSPLHF.

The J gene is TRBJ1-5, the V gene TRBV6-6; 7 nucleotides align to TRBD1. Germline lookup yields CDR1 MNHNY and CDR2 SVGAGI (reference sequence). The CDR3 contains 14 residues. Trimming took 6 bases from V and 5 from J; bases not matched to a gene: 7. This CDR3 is CASSLNRGDQPQHF. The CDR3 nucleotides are TGTGCCAGCAGCTTGAACAGGGGAGATCAGCCCCAGCATTTT.

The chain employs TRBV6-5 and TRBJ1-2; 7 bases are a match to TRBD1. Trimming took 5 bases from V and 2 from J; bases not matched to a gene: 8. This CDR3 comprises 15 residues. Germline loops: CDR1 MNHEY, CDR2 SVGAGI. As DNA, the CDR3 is TGTGCCAGCAGTAAGGGCGGAGGGGGCAACTATGGCTACACCTTC. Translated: CASSKGGGGNYGYTF.